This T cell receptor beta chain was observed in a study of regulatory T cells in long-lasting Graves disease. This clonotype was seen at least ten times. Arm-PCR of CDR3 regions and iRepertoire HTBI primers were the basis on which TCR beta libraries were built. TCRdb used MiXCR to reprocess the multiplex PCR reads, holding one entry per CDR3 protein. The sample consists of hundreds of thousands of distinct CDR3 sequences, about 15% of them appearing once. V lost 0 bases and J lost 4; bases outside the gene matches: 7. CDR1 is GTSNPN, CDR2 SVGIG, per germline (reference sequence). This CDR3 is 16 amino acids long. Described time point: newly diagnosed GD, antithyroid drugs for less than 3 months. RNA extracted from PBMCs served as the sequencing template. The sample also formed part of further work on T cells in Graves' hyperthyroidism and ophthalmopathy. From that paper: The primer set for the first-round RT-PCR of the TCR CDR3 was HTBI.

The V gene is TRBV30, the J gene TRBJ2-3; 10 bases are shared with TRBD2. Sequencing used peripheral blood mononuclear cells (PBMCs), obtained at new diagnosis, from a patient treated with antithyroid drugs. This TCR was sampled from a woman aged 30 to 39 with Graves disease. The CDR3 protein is CAWSVVLAGVADTQYF. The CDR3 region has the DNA TGTGCCTGGAGTGTGGTCCTAGCGGGAGTTGCAGATACGCAGTATTTT.